These 27 T cell receptor beta chains were all obtained from the same sample, sequenced in a study of T cell responses to AZD1222 COVID-19 vaccine. The method was immunoSEQ multiplex PCR; TCRdb's version includes in-frame clones alone and lacks a portion of them. The profile covers roughly 150,000 clones, with about 90% appearing a single time and 1.9% taken by the ten largest. Source: peripheral blood, taken on day 0 of AZD1222 vaccination. These TCRs come from an adult in good health.

In this sample, this clone turned up once. The genes are TRBV13 and TRBJ1-2; D remains unclear. V gave up 5 bases and J gave up 1 base, with 23 bases separating them. From germline, CDR1 is PRHDT and CDR2 FYEKMQ (reference sequence). The CDR3 totals 18 residues. CDR3 amino acids: CASSGTTQEKYDNYGYTF. The DNA of the CDR3 is TGTGCCAGCAGCGGAACGACGCAGGAAAAATACGATAACTATGGCTACACCTTC.

The CDR3 DNA is TGTGCCAGTAGTATAGTAGGTACGGAGGATGGCTACACCTTC. It specifies CASSIVGTEDGYTF. The chain employs TRBV19 and TRBJ1-2; D gene ambiguous. The CDR3 sequence is 14 residues long. Trimming took off 1 base at V and 6 bases at J, with 12 bases between the two ends. Germline loops: CDR1 LNHDA, CDR2 SQIVND (reference sequence). Full variable domain (outside the CDR3, taken from reference TRBV19 and TRBJ1-2): DGGITQSPKYLFRKEGQNVTLSCEQNLNHDAMYWYRQDPGQGLRLIYYSQIVNDFQKGDIAEGYSVSREKKESFPLTVTSAQKNPTAFYLCASSIVGTEDGYTFGSGTRLTVV.

This chain joins TRBV28 and TRBJ1-1, with TRBD1 matching 9 bases. Germline assignment: CDR1 MDHEN and CDR2 SYDVKM. CDR3 size: 15 residues. V trimming: 1 base; J trimming: 4 bases; junction bases outside the gene matches: 4. The CDR3: CASSLLRTGATEAFF. CDR3 DNA sequence: TGTGCCAGCAGTTTATTACGGACAGGGGCCACTGAAGCTTTCTTT.

The V gene is TRBV28, the J gene TRBJ2-1; D is perhaps TRBD1 or TRBD2 (5 bases each). V shed 5 bases and J shed 7 bases, with 15 bases lying between them. Germline V gene sequence: CDR1 MDHEN, CDR2 SYDVKM. The CDR3 consists of 14 residues. The chain's CDR3 is CASSPGPLGNEQFF. The CDR3 region has the DNA TGTGCCAGCAGTCCGGGACCGCTTGGGAATGAGCAGTTCTTC.

This clone is a singleton in its sample. The chain carries TRBV29-1 and TRBJ2-5; D may be TRBD1 (6 bases). Germline CDR1 is SQVTM and CDR2 is ANQGSEA. V was trimmed by 1 base and J by 3 bases, leaving 9 bases between them. This CDR3 region has 13 residues. This chain's CDR3 is CSVEGGQKETQYF. The CDR3 DNA is TGCAGCGTTGAAGGTGGACAGAAAGAGACCCAGTACTTC.

CDR3 DNA sequence: TGTGCCAGCAGCCTTCTAAAGGGACAGGGACCTTCTGGGGCCAACGTCCTGACTTTC. Translation: CASSLLKGQGPSGANVLTF. J is TRBJ2-6 and V is TRBV5-4; 9 bases match TRBD1. Germline CDR1 is SGHNT and CDR2 is YYREEE (reference sequence). This CDR3 contains 19 residues. After removal of 4 bases from V and 1 base from J, the junction contained 12 bases not matched to a gene.

The V and J genes are TRBV28 and TRBJ1-1; 11 nucleotides match TRBD1. V lost 4 bases, J lost 5 bases, and 6 bases stayed unmatched. Germline V gene sequence: CDR1 MDHEN, CDR2 SYDVKM. CDR3 size: 15 residues. The CDR3 protein is CASSSDRGRRTEAFF. As DNA, the CDR3 is TGTGCCAGCAGTTCGGACAGGGGGCGTCGGACTGAAGCTTTCTTT.

The chain carries TRBV7-3 and TRBJ1-1; TRBD1 might be the D (5 bases). The ends were cut back, 2 bases at V and 7 bases at J, with 14 bases in the middle. The CDR3 has 14 amino acids. Looked up from germline, CDR1 is SGHTA and CDR2 is FQGTGA. CDR3: CASSLSGRRNEAFF. CDR3 nucleotides: TGTGCCAGCAGCTTATCAGGGAGGCGGAATGAAGCTTTCTTT.

V and J are TRBV3-1 (or the pseudogene TRBV3-2) and TRBJ2-2; perhaps TRBD1 as D (6 bases). Germline CDR1 and CDR2: LGHDT and YNNKEL (reference sequence). The CDR3 consists of 13 residues. The germline V and J ends were trimmed by 3 bases and 6 bases, with 8 bases remaining between them. CDR3 DNA: TGTGCCAGCAGCCAGGACAGTTCCGGGGAGCTGTTTTTT. It translates to CASSQDSSGELFF.

This chain joins TRBV19 and TRBJ1-2, with TRBD1 matching over 9 bases. Germline CDR1 LNHDA, CDR2 SQIVND (reference sequence). The CDR3 spans 13 residues. The V and J ends lost 7 bases and 7 bases, in that order; junction bases with no gene match: 7. The CDR3 nucleotides read TGTGCCAGTACTTACCGGGACAGGGCTGGCTACACCTTC. Its translation is CASTYRDRAGYTF.

The J gene is TRBJ2-5, the V gene TRBV6-5; 8 positions match TRBD1. This CDR3 is built from 15 residues. With V trimmed by 2 bases and J by 2 bases, 4 bases remained unmatched. Germline CDR1 is MNHEY and CDR2 is SVGAGI. CDR3 amino acids: CASSYGNRGQETQYF. The CDR3 DNA reads TGTGCCAGCAGTTACGGAAACAGGGGGCAAGAGACCCAGTACTTC.

The CDR3 region is CASSLVGGYEQYF. The CDR3 bases are TGTGCCAGCAGTCTGGTTGGGGGCTACGAGCAGTACTTC. The V call is TRBV28, the J call TRBJ2-7; D could derive from TRBD1 or TRBD2 (5 bases each). Between the trimmed V and J ends, which lost 5 bases and 3 bases, there was a span of 11 bases. CDR3 length: 13 amino acids. The germline V gene encodes CDR1 MDHEN and CDR2 SYDVKM.

V usage is TRBV6-5 and J usage is TRBJ1-5; 8 positions match TRBD1. CDR1 and CDR2 (germline): MNHEY, SVGAGI. The CDR3 spans 14 residues. The V and J ends lost 8 bases and 5 bases, in that order; junction bases with no gene match: 8. The CDR3 region has the DNA TGTGCCAGCGGGGGACGGACAGGGTATCAGCCCCAGCATTTT. The encoded protein is CASGGRTGYQPQHF.

The V and J genes are TRBV5-6 and TRBJ1-3; a weak D match, TRBD1 (5 bases). The V and J ends lost 0 bases and 4 bases respectively, with 14 bases between them. In germline, CDR1 is SGHDT, CDR2 YYEEEE. This CDR3 is built from 16 residues. CDR3 residues: CASSLEGRAMGNTIYF. The CDR3 DNA is TGTGCCAGCAGCTTGGAGGGCAGGGCAATGGGAAACACCATATATTTT.

The chain combines TRBV7-9 with TRBJ2-1; D call uncertain. The CDR3 totals 12 residues. CDR1 is SEHNR and CDR2 is FQNEAQ in the germline V gene (reference sequence). Trimming took off 6 bases at V and 9 bases at J, with 12 bases between the two ends. CDR3 residues: CASSSNFFEQFF. In DNA, the CDR3 is TGTGCCAGCAGTTCTAATTTTTTTGAGCAGTTCTTC.

The CDR3 nucleotides are TGCGCCAGCAGTGTCGGGGCCGGAAATGGCTACACCTTC. Translation: CASSVGAGNGYTF. The chain links TRBV10-2 to TRBJ1-2; D is perhaps TRBD1 (5 bases). V lost 4 bases, J lost 6 bases, and 12 bases lay in between. The CDR3 extends over 13 amino acids. The V gene's germline CDR1 is WSHSY and CDR2 SAAADI.

The rearrangement joins TRBV7-9 to TRBJ1-5; no reliable D call. The CDR3 is made up of 15 amino acids. Trimming took off 4 bases at V and 5 bases at J, with 15 bases between the two ends. Germline assignment: CDR1 SEHNR and CDR2 FQNEAQ (reference sequence). DNA of the CDR3: TGTGCCAGCAGCTCCACACCCTCGGGAGATCAGCCCCAGCATTTT. It yields the protein CASSSTPSGDQPQHF.

A remark on this clone: The junction and the germline gene differ at one end; a read error may be behind it. The J gene is TRBJ1-2, the V gene TRBV5-1, with D uncertain. The CDR3 has 13 amino acids. Germline V gene data show CDR1 as SGHRS and CDR2 as YFSETQ. CDR3 in DNA: TGCGCCAGCAGCTTTTGGCCCCAAGAGTCTAACAGCTTC. It yields the protein CASSFWPQESNSF.

A single count supports this clone. The chain joins TRBV2 to TRBJ1-2; D ambiguous. The CDR3 has 13 residues. CDR1 and CDR2 (germline): SNHLY, FYNNEI. V was trimmed by 5 bases and J by 1 base, leaving 8 bases between them. CDR3 region: CASSLDYNYGYTF. CDR3 nucleotides: TGTGCCAGCAGTCTAGACTATAACTATGGCTACACCTTC.

The chain is built from TRBV7-8 and TRBJ2-1; possible D gene TRBD1, 6 bases. Germline V CDR1 and CDR2: SGHVS, FQNEAQ. This CDR3 has 12 amino acids. Trimming cost V 5 bases and J 9 bases, with 11 bases left between them. CDR3 bases: TGTGCCAGCAGCACCCAGGGGTCTGAGCAGTTCTTC. This gives the protein CASSTQGSEQFF.

The chain employs TRBV19 and TRBJ2-5, with D perhaps TRBD2 (5 bases). Germline assignment: CDR1 LNHDA and CDR2 SQIVND (reference sequence). The V end lost 1 base, the J end lost 4 bases, and 19 bases lay between the germline ends. The length of the CDR3 is 17 residues. In DNA form, the CDR3 reads TGTGCCAGTAGTATAGGGGTAGGAGGCAGCCTTCGAGAGACCCAGTACTTC. It translates to CASSIGVGGSLRETQYF.

The chain joins TRBV28 to TRBJ1-1, with D hard to call. This CDR3 spans 12 amino acids. Germline V gene sequence: CDR1 MDHEN, CDR2 SYDVKM. V was trimmed by 3 bases and J by 4 bases, leaving 6 bases between them. CDR3 DNA: TGTGCCAGCAGTTTTATCGGCACTGAAGCTTTCTTT. It yields the protein CASSFIGTEAFF.

The rearrangement joins TRBV19 to TRBJ1-1; weak D call: TRBD1 (5 bases). Deletions cut 3 bases from V and 3 bases from J, with 11 bases between. This CDR3 is 14 amino acids long. From germline, CDR1 is LNHDA and CDR2 SQIVND (reference sequence). CDR3 in amino acids: CASSMDTTYTEAFF. For the CDR3, the DNA is TGTGCCAGTAGTATGGACACAACTTACACTGAAGCTTTCTTT.

The chain employs TRBV6-1 and TRBJ1-4; D is ambiguous. Per the germline V gene, CDR1 is MNHNS and CDR2 is SASEGT. V was pared by 2 bases and J by 4 bases, with 20 bases between. The CDR3 covers 18 residues. The CDR3 bases are TGTGCCAGCAGTGAATCTTATGCTTTGGGGTCCCTTAATGAAAAACTGTTTTTT. This gives the protein CASSESYALGSLNEKLFF.

The CDR3 spells CASSASGTQETQYF. The CDR3 DNA sequence: TGCGCCAGCAGTGCATCCGGGACCCAAGAGACCCAGTACTTC. The chain carries TRBV10-1 and TRBJ2-5, with D perhaps TRBD1 or TRBD2 (5 bases each). The CDR3 has 14 amino acids. V lost 4 bases, J lost 1 base, and 10 bases lay in between. From germline, CDR1 is WNHNN and CDR2 SYGVQD (reference sequence).

The J gene is TRBJ2-2, the V gene TRBV19; D ambiguous. Trimming left V 8 bases short and J 0 bases short, with 4 bases between. Germline loops: CDR1 LNHDA, CDR2 SQIVND (reference sequence). This CDR3 contains 12 residues. CDR3: CASAPNTGELFF. The CDR3 DNA sequence: TGTGCCAGTGCCCCGAACACCGGGGAGCTGTTTTTT.

The rearrangement links TRBV5-1 to TRBJ1-4, with D possibly TRBD1 on 5 matching bases. This CDR3 is 17 amino acids long. V was pared by 1 base and J by 3 bases, with 16 bases between. Germline V CDR1 and CDR2: SGHRS, YFSETQ. The chain's CDR3 is CASSLMDNPFSNEKLFF. The CDR3 DNA reads as TGCGCCAGCAGCTTGATGGACAACCCATTCTCTAATGAAAAACTGTTTTTT. The full variable domain, with the rest looked up from reference TRBV5-1 and TRBJ1-4, is KAGVTQTPRYLIKTRGQQVTLSCSPISGHRSVSWYQQTPGQGLQFLFEYFSETQRNKGNFPGRFSGRQFSNSRSEMNVSTLELGDSALYLCASSLMDNPFSNEKLFFGSGTQLSVL.